Below, 20 T cell receptor beta chains from the same sample are listed, as sequenced in a study of blood T cell repertoires in COVID-19. Produced via immunoSEQ multiplex PCR; TCRdb's table is partial and in-frame only. The sample shows around 68,000 clones, 75% to 90% of them seen only once. The sample consisted of peripheral blood. The receptor set was obtained from a human donor in a cohort sampled during active COVID-19.

CDR3: CASSFTGPGANVLTF. Here the CDR3 DNA reads TGCGCCAGCAGCTTTACAGGACCTGGGGCCAACGTCCTGACTTTC. The chain joins TRBV5-1 to TRBJ2-6; D perhaps matches TRBD1 (5 bases). CDR3 length: 15 residues. Germline V gene data show CDR1 as SGHRS and CDR2 as YFSETQ. Trimming cost V 2 bases and J 2 bases, with 8 bases left between them. The full variable domain, in which reference TRBV5-1 and TRBJ2-6 provide the parts outside the CDR3, is KAGVTQTPRYLIKTRGQQVTLSCSPISGHRSVSWYQQTPGQGLQFLFEYFSETQRNKGNFPGRFSGRQFSNSRSEMNVSTLELGDSALYLCASSFTGPGANVLTFGAGSRLTVL.

The rearrangement links TRBV5-1 to TRBJ2-3, with 11 bases matching TRBD2. The J segment lost 2 bases and the V segment lost 4 bases, leaving 6 bases of the junction unmatched. CDR3 length equals 16 residues. CDR1 is SGHRS, CDR2 YFSETQ, per germline. CDR3 nucleotide sequence: TGCGCCAGCAGCCCTCAACTAGCGGGGGCCACAGATACGCAGTATTTT. Amino acid sequence: CASSPQLAGATDTQYF.

The V gene is TRBV7-3, the J gene TRBJ2-1; 8 bases are shared with TRBD2. V shed 4 bases, J shed 3 bases, and the junction held 5 bases outside the gene matches. Germline-derived CDR1 and CDR2 are SGHTA and FQGTGA. The length of the CDR3 is 15 residues. The CDR3 spells CASSSSGRVYNEQFF. DNA of the CDR3: TGTGCCAGCAGCTCCAGCGGGAGAGTCTACAATGAGCAGTTCTTC.

The chain uses TRBV3-1 (or the pseudogene TRBV3-2) and TRBJ1-5; D uncertain. The length of the CDR3 is 13 residues. Germline-derived CDR1 and CDR2 are LGHDT and YNNKEL (reference sequence). Trimming cost V 4 bases and J 5 bases, with 9 bases left between them. CDR3 nucleotide sequence: TGTGCCAGCAGCCCTACGGAGGATCAGCCCCAGCATTTT. Protein: CASSPTEDQPQHF.

This chain joins TRBV24-1 and TRBJ2-3, with unresolved D. The V gene's germline CDR1 is KGHDR and CDR2 SFDVKD. The CDR3 consists of 13 residues. With 4 bases removed from V and 0 bases from J, the gap between germline ends came to 4 bases. The CDR3: CATSDSSTDTQYF. Written as DNA, the CDR3 is TGTGCCACCAGTGACTCCAGCACAGATACGCAGTATTTT.

As DNA, the CDR3 is TGCGCCAGCAGCCACAGCGGGTACTACAATGAGCAGTTCTTC. It translates to CASSHSGYYNEQFF. This chain joins TRBV4-3 and TRBJ2-1, with a tentative D call TRBD2 (6 bases). In germline, CDR1 is LGHNA, CDR2 YSLEER. Trimming stripped 3 bases from V and 3 bases from J, with 9 bases between. The CDR3 is made up of 14 amino acids.

This clone was observed once. The chain employs TRBV4-1 and TRBJ2-7, with a weak D call TRBD2 (5 bases). The germline V gene has CDR1 MGHRA and CDR2 YSYEKL. This CDR3 is built from 14 residues. V lost 0 bases and J lost 7, with 13 bases in between. The CDR3 sequence: CASSQEEGLGEQYF. The CDR3 nucleotides read TGCGCCAGCAGCCAAGAAGAGGGTCTCGGGGAGCAGTACTTC.

This clone was observed a handful of times. The genes are TRBV6-2 or TRBV6-3 and TRBJ2-1; 9 bases line up with TRBD2. There are 18 residues in the CDR3. CDR1 is MNHEY, CDR2 SVGEGT, per germline. Trimming removed 6 bases from V and 2 bases from J; junction bases left unmatched: 14. The CDR3 region has the DNA TGTGCCAGCAGCTTCGCCCCACAGGGCGGGAGGGCCTACAATGAGCAGTTCTTC. It yields the protein CASSFAPQGGRAYNEQFF.

The V and J genes are TRBV18 and TRBJ1-2; 8 nucleotides agree with TRBD1. Losses at the gene ends were 3 bases for V and 5 bases for J; bases not matched to a gene: 8. This CDR3 has 15 amino acids. CDR1 and CDR2 (germline): KGHSH, LQKENI. CDR3 sequence reads: CASSPSEDRAYGYTF. The CDR3 nucleotides are TGTGCCAGCTCACCCTCCGAGGACAGGGCTTATGGCTACACCTTC.

This clone was observed a single time. V is TRBV6-1 and J is TRBJ2-6; D not certain. Germline lookup yields CDR1 MNHNS and CDR2 SASEGT. This CDR3 is 16 amino acids long. V dropped 1 base and J dropped 1 base, with 8 bases sitting between them. The CDR3, as DNA: TGTGCCAGCAGTGAAGTTTCGGTGTCTGGGGCCAACGTCCTGACTTTC. It specifies CASSEVSVSGANVLTF.

The table lists this clone with a count of one. V usage is TRBV20-1 and J usage is TRBJ1-1; no firm D call. Germline V gene data show CDR1 as DFQATT and CDR2 as SNEGSKA (reference sequence). The CDR3 loop spans 11 amino acids. V was shortened by 3 bases and J by 3 bases, with 5 bases between the two germline ends. The CDR3 here is CSARRDTEAFF. The CDR3 DNA reads TGCAGTGCTAGGAGGGACACTGAAGCTTTCTTT.

The chain carries TRBV2 and TRBJ2-7; 9 bases align to TRBD1. The junction had 9 bases not matched to a gene; V was cut back by 6 bases and J by 6 bases. The CDR3 runs to 14 residues. Germline-derived CDR1 and CDR2 are SNHLY and FYNNEI. The CDR3 region has the DNA TGTGCCAGCAGCCCACGACAGGGGGTAGGCGAGCAGTACTTC. Its protein is CASSPRQGVGEQYF. The full variable domain, rest sourced from reference TRBV2 and TRBJ2-7, is EPEVTQTPSHQVTQMGQEVILRCVPISNHLYFYWYRQILGQKVEFLVSFYNNEISEKSEIFDDQFSVERPDGSNFTLKIRSTKLEDSAMYFCASSPRQGVGEQYFGPGTRLTVT.

The V call is TRBV28, the J call TRBJ1-2; unclear D gene. This CDR3 spans 13 amino acids. Germline CDR1 and CDR2: MDHEN and SYDVKM. The V end lost 5 bases, the J end lost 6 bases, and 13 bases lay between the germline ends. The CDR3 sequence: CASSHASRDGYTF. The CDR3 DNA follows: TGTGCCAGCAGTCACGCCTCGAGGGATGGCTACACCTTC.

V is TRBV28 and J is TRBJ2-5, with D perhaps matching TRBD2 (6 bases). The germline V gene has CDR1 MDHEN and CDR2 SYDVKM. The CDR3 sequence is 14 residues long. Trimming removed 5 bases at V and 7 bases at J, with 17 bases between. For the CDR3, the DNA is TGTGCCAGCAGTACACCAGCCGGGGGAGGGACCCAGTACTTC. Encoded protein: CASSTPAGGGTQYF.

This chain connects TRBV28 to TRBJ1-2; 7 positions agree with TRBD1. The CDR3 extends over 14 amino acids. Trimming at V came to 3 bases and at J to 3 bases, leaving 4 bases not matched to a gene. Germline CDR1 and CDR2: MDHEN and SYDVKM. The CDR3 protein is CASSLTDRDYGYTF. The DNA for the CDR3 is TGTGCCAGCAGTTTGACCGACAGGGACTATGGCTACACCTTC.

Only a few counts were recorded for this clone. CDR3 amino acids: CASSDPNGSYEQYF. CDR3 DNA: TGTGCCAGCAGTGACCCAAACGGCTCCTACGAGCAGTACTTC. This chain uses TRBV6-4 with TRBJ2-7; unclear D gene. Per germline, CDR1 MRHNA and CDR2 SNTAGT. The CDR3 consists of 14 residues. V was clipped by 2 bases and J by 0 bases, with 8 bases between them.

The genes are TRBV19 and TRBJ2-4; a weak D match, TRBD1 (6 bases). The V end lost 6 bases, the J end lost 0 bases, and 12 bases lay between the germline ends. CDR1 LNHDA and CDR2 SQIVND come from the germline V gene (reference sequence). This CDR3 is 15 amino acids long. As DNA, the CDR3 is TGTGCCAGTAGACGGGACACTATAGCCAAAAACATTCAGTACTTC. Translating gives CASRRDTIAKNIQYF.

The chain joins TRBV18 to TRBJ2-2; D remains unclear. The V and J ends lost 6 bases and 4 bases respectively, with 9 bases between them. Germline-derived CDR1 and CDR2 are KGHSH and LQKENI. The CDR3 totals 13 residues. The CDR3, as DNA: TGTGCCAGCTCCCCCTCCAGCACCGGGGAGCTGTTTTTT. It translates to CASSPSSTGELFF.

The chain has TRBV5-1 and TRBJ1-3; D call uncertain. The CDR3 length is 15 residues. Trimming left V 5 bases short and J 3 bases short, with 15 bases between. Germline CDR1 and CDR2: SGHRS and YFSETQ. The CDR3 DNA reads TGCGCCAGCAGTGGCTTGGGGAGCGATGGAAACACCATATATTTT. It translates to CASSGLGSDGNTIYF. The full variable domain, completed using reference TRBV5-1 and TRBJ1-3, is KAGVTQTPRYLIKTRGQQVTLSCSPISGHRSVSWYQQTPGQGLQFLFEYFSETQRNKGNFPGRFSGRQFSNSRSEMNVSTLELGDSALYLCASSGLGSDGNTIYFGEGSWLTVV.

The chain employs TRBV2 and TRBJ1-1; weak D call: TRBD1 (6 bases). Trimming pared 8 bases from V and 11 bases from J, leaving 18 bases between. Per germline, CDR1 SNHLY and CDR2 FYNNEI. The CDR3 length is 12 residues. The CDR3 DNA is TGTGCCAGCCGCCAGGGAGGGGGGGAGGCTTTCTTT. It codes for CASRQGGGEAFF.